Below, 30 T cell receptor beta chains from the same sample are listed, as sequenced in a study of T cells in Graves' hyperthyroidism and ophthalmopathy. TCR beta CDR3 regions were amplified from RNA transcripts. First-round RT-PCR with HTBI primers amplified the TCR CDR3 region. Via MiXCR, TCRdb re-called the multiplex PCR reads, giving one row per CDR3 protein. The repertoire holds 410,000 or so distinct CDR3 sequences, with roughly 14% as singletons. Sequencing was performed on blood. These receptors were collected from a man between 18 and 35 years old with Graves' ophthalmopathy.

This clonotype showed up many times. The CDR3 spells CASSQEVQVPNQPQHF. The CDR3 nucleotides read TGTGCCAGCAGCCAAGAGGTTCAGGTCCCCAATCAGCCCCAGCATTTT. V usage is TRBV4-2 and J usage is TRBJ1-5; D remains unclear. V dropped 0 bases and J dropped 3 bases, with 12 bases sitting between them. CDR3 length: 16 residues. In germline, CDR1 is LGHNA, CDR2 YNFKEQ.

Points on this clonotype: This sequence may be a read error, since a much larger clone differs from it by one base. This chain links TRBV28 with TRBJ2-3; TRBD2 aligns across 16 bases. The CDR3 contains 18 residues. Germline CDR1 reads MDHEN; CDR2 reads SYDVKM. The ends lost 1 base at V and 3 bases at J; junction bases unmatched: 4. This chain's CDR3 is CASSLFGTSGGETDTQYF. The CDR3 DNA reads TGTGCCAGCAGTTTATTTGGGACTAGCGGGGGGGAGACAGATACGCAGTATTTT.

For this clonotype: A clone one base away is much larger, so this may be a read error. The genes are TRBV7-2 and TRBJ1-4, with D unclear. This CDR3 has 12 amino acids. Germline CDR1 reads SGHTA; CDR2 reads FQGNSA. The CDR3 nucleotides read TGTGCCGGCAGCTTCGGCAGCGAAAAACTGTTTTTT. It specifies CAGSFGSEKLFF.

The sample holds many counts of this clonotype. The chain is built from TRBV4-1 and TRBJ2-7, with unresolved D. Germline values: CDR1 MGHRA, CDR2 YSYEKL. The CDR3 runs 14 residues. The V end lost 1 base, the J end lost 1 base, and 8 bases lay between the germline ends. This chain's CDR3 is CASSQVLGSYEQYF. For the CDR3, the DNA is TGCGCCAGCAGCCAAGTTCTGGGATCCTACGAGCAGTACTTC.

This clonotype was found many times. The V call is TRBV7-3, the J call TRBJ2-1; D is undetermined. Germline V gene data show CDR1 as SGHTA and CDR2 as FQGTGA. The CDR3 consists of 11 residues. The V and J ends lost 5 bases and 9 bases respectively, with 8 bases between them. This CDR3 reads CASSPECEQFF. CDR3 coding DNA: TGTGCCAGCAGCCCGGAGTGTGAGCAGTTCTTC.

In its sample, this clonotype was seen many times. The rearrangement links TRBV20-1 to TRBJ2-5; D might be TRBD2 (6 bases). The germline V gene encodes CDR1 DFQATT and CDR2 SNEGSKA (reference sequence). The V gene lost 7 bases and the J gene lost 3 bases, with 15 bases spanning the gap. The CDR3 spans 13 residues. The CDR3 sequence is CSGYWDLKETQYF. CDR3 DNA sequence: TGCAGTGGCTACTGGGACTTGAAAGAGACCCAGTACTTC.

This clonotype was detected ten times or more. The chain is built from TRBV7-2 and TRBJ1-1; TRBD1 matches 11 bases. The length of the CDR3 is 15 residues. V shed 5 bases and J 5 bases; nucleotides not matched to a gene: 7. Germline CDR1 reads SGHTA; CDR2 reads FQGNSA. DNA of the CDR3: TGTGCCAGCAGCCGACTGGACAGGGGGCAAACTGAAGCTTTCTTT. Its translation: CASSRLDRGQTEAFF.

This clonotype came up many times. The J gene is TRBJ1-1, the V gene TRBV7-9, with a weak D call TRBD1 (6 bases). This CDR3 spans 14 amino acids. Trimming took off 7 bases at V and 0 bases at J, with 12 bases between the two ends. Germline CDR1 is SEHNR and CDR2 is FQNEAQ (reference sequence). Here the CDR3 reads CASMRGNMNTEAFF. DNA of the CDR3: TGTGCCAGCATGAGGGGGAACATGAACACTGAAGCTTTCTTT.

In this sample, this clonotype turned up a few times. V gene TRBV7-2 combines with J gene TRBJ2-7; 8 bases match TRBD2. This CDR3 contains 18 residues. J was trimmed by 4 bases and V by 0 bases; bases with no gene match: 14. Germline V lookup: CDR1 SGHTA, CDR2 FQGNSA. DNA for the CDR3: TGTGCCAGCAGCTTAGCCCCCAAACTAGCGGAGTTAAATTACGAGCAGTACTTC. As protein: CASSLAPKLAELNYEQYF.

Ten or more counts support this clonotype. V and J are TRBV6-1 and TRBJ2-3; the D gene could be TRBD1 or TRBD2 (5 bases each). From germline, CDR1 is MNHNS and CDR2 SASEGT. The CDR3 is 16 residues long. V was pared by 5 bases and J by 3 bases, with 18 bases between. CDR3 DNA sequence: TGTGCCAGCAGTAACCGACTCGGGAAGGGGACAGATACGCAGTATTTT. Protein product: CASSNRLGKGTDTQYF.

This clonotype was seen ten or more times. This chain joins TRBV7-6 and TRBJ2-1; TRBD2 might be the D (5 bases). In germline, CDR1 is SGHVS, CDR2 FNYEAQ. This CDR3 has 15 amino acids. Trimming removed 1 base at V and 2 bases at J, with 9 bases between. CDR3 in amino acids: CASSLEAGPYNEQFF. In DNA form, the CDR3 reads TGTGCCAGCAGCTTAGAGGCGGGCCCCTACAATGAGCAGTTCTTC.

The chain uses TRBV7-9 and TRBJ2-3, with D maybe TRBD1 (6 bases). The CDR3 loop spans 12 amino acids. V gave up 8 bases and J gave up 5 bases, with 11 bases separating them. CDR1 is SEHNR and CDR2 is FQNEAQ in the germline V gene (reference sequence). CDR3 bases: TGTGCCAGCCAAGGACAGATAGATACGCAGTATTTT. This gives the protein CASQGQIDTQYF.

The V and J genes are TRBV6-1 and TRBJ1-6; 9 nucleotides align to TRBD1. Looked up from germline, CDR1 is MNHNS and CDR2 is SASEGT. V lost 6 bases to trimming and J lost 7 bases; unmatched junction nucleotides: 7. This CDR3 has 15 amino acids. The CDR3 spells CASSPQGAGNSPLHF. CDR3 DNA sequence: TGTGCCAGCAGCCCACAGGGGGCTGGAAATTCACCCCTCCACTTT.

Notes on this clonotype: This may be a read error, as it is one base from a much larger clone. The chain has TRBV20-1 and TRBJ2-1; no reliable D call. CDR1 DFQATT and CDR2 SNEGSKA come from the germline V gene (reference sequence). V lost 7 bases, J lost 4 bases, and 14 bases lay in between. There are 13 residues in the CDR3. The CDR3 here is CSETLDRYNEQFF. The CDR3 coding sequence is TGCAGTGAGACCCTAGACCGATACAATGAGCAGTTCTTC.

This clonotype was recorded many times. The chain couples TRBV7-9 to TRBJ2-4; D is unresolved. The V and J ends lost 0 bases and 2 bases respectively, with 8 bases between them. Looked up from germline, CDR1 is SEHNR and CDR2 is FQNEAQ (reference sequence). The CDR3 covers 15 residues. The CDR3 DNA reads as TGTGCCAGCAGCTTAGCCGGGTGGTCCAAAAACATTCAGTACTTC. It encodes CASSLAGWSKNIQYF.

In this sample, this clonotype turned up many times. V gene TRBV20-1 combines with J gene TRBJ2-1; D unclear. The germline gives CDR1 DFQATT, CDR2 SNEGSKA (reference sequence). The CDR3 runs 14 residues. The V and J ends lost 3 bases and 4 bases respectively, with 13 bases between them. Here the CDR3 reads CSARPQLIYNEQFF. CDR3 nucleotide sequence: TGCAGTGCTAGGCCCCAACTGATATACAATGAGCAGTTCTTC.

In this sample, this clonotype turned up many times. This chain joins TRBV11-3 and TRBJ2-3; 14 bases match TRBD2. After removal of 4 bases from V and 2 bases from J, the junction contained 17 bases not matched to a gene. Germline CDR1 reads SGHNT; CDR2 reads YENEEA. This CDR3 region has 21 residues. CDR3 nucleotides: TGTGCCAGCAGCTCCCGGCTGACTAGCGGGAGGGAGGGGTCTACCACAGATACGCAGTATTTT. This gives the protein CASSSRLTSGREGSTTDTQYF.

This sequence joins TRBV4-1 and TRBJ1-6, with 7 bases aligning to TRBD1. V lost 5 bases to trimming and J lost 14 bases; unmatched junction nucleotides: 12. CDR1 and CDR2 (germline): MGHRA, YSYEKL. The CDR3 consists of 14 residues. DNA of the CDR3: TGCGCCAGCAGCGCGCCGGGACAGTTTTTCACCCTCCACTTT. As protein: CASSAPGQFFTLHF.

The chain uses TRBV25-1 and TRBJ1-6; D ambiguous. Germline values: CDR1 MGHDK, CDR2 SYGVNS. V was pared by 6 bases and J by 5 bases, with 8 bases between. CDR3 length: 13 amino acids. The CDR3 loop is CASRQINNSPLHF. In DNA form, the CDR3 reads TGTGCCAGCAGACAGATTAATAATTCACCCCTCCACTTT.

This clonotype was observed many times. The rearrangement uses TRBV5-6 and TRBJ2-1, with D hard to call. Germline CDR1 SGHDT, CDR2 YYEEEE. V lost 5 bases, J lost 1 base, and 10 bases lay in between. The CDR3 consists of 14 residues. CDR3 nucleotides: TGTGCCAGCAGTTCTGTAGGTTCCTACAATGAGCAGTTCTTC. Translation gives CASSSVGSYNEQFF.

This clonotype was seen repeatedly, ten times or more. The DNA of the CDR3 is TGTGCCTGGGTGGGGGGCCTAGCGCACGAGCAGTACTTC. This translates into CAWVGGLAHEQYF. The chain joins TRBV30 to TRBJ2-7; the D gene could be TRBD1 or TRBD2 (6 bases each). The CDR3 loop spans 13 amino acids. Germline CDR1 is GTSNPN and CDR2 is SVGIG (reference sequence). Trimming shortened V by 5 bases and J by 5 bases, and 16 bases separated the two germline ends.

This clonotype was detected many times. CDR3 region: CASSLGVSDSPLHF. DNA for the CDR3: TGCGCCAGCAGCTTGGGCGTTAGCGATTCACCCCTCCACTTT. This sequence joins TRBV5-1 and TRBJ1-6; D is uncertain. Between the trimmed V and J ends, which lost 0 bases and 8 bases, there was a span of 9 bases. Germline V gene lookup returns CDR1 SGHRS and CDR2 YFSETQ. CDR3 length equals 14 residues.

The sample holds many counts of this clonotype. The chain has TRBV12-3 or TRBV12-4 and TRBJ1-1; no definite D call. The CDR3 has 15 amino acids. With 3 bases removed from V and 3 bases from J, the gap between germline ends came to 14 bases. The CDR3 reads CASSLGWAGDTEAFF. In nucleotides, the CDR3 is TGTGCCAGCAGTTTGGGATGGGCTGGCGACACTGAAGCTTTCTTT.

This chain joins TRBV6-2 or TRBV6-3 and TRBJ2-1; the match to TRBD2 covers 14 bases. Germline-derived CDR1 and CDR2 are MNHEY and SVGEGT. This CDR3 is 16 amino acids long. With 6 bases clipped from V and 2 bases from J, the junction kept 3 bases outside the gene matches. CDR3: CASSRTSGRTYNEQFF. The CDR3 DNA reads TGTGCCAGCAGCAGGACTAGCGGGAGGACCTACAATGAGCAGTTCTTC.

Ten or more counts support this clonotype. The rearrangement uses TRBV3-1 and TRBJ2-7; D unclear. The CDR3 sequence is 13 residues long. From germline, CDR1 is LGHDT and CDR2 YNNKEL (reference sequence). V was pared by 1 base and J by 7 bases, with 11 bases between. The DNA for the CDR3 is TGTGCCAGCAGCCAAGCGGGCTTAGGGGAGCAGTACTTC. This codes for CASSQAGLGEQYF.

The chain links TRBV19 to TRBJ2-3; possibly TRBD2 for D (6 bases). Germline CDR1 LNHDA, CDR2 SQIVND (reference sequence). The CDR3 is made up of 16 amino acids. The V and J ends lost 5 bases and 2 bases respectively, with 17 bases between them. The CDR3 protein is CASSPSGRFDTDTQYF. CDR3 nucleotides: TGTGCCAGTAGTCCCTCCGGGAGATTCGACACAGATACGCAGTATTTT.

This clonotype has more than one count but fewer than ten. The chain employs TRBV5-1 and TRBJ1-2; D gene uncertain. This CDR3 spans 16 amino acids. Germline V gene data show CDR1 as SGHRS and CDR2 as YFSETQ. The germline V and J ends were trimmed by 0 bases and 0 bases, with 12 bases remaining between them. The CDR3 DNA follows: TGCGCCAGCAGCTTGGCCATAGGAGGGTCTAACTATGGCTACACCTTC. Its protein product is CASSLAIGGSNYGYTF.

This clonotype showed up just a few times. Written as DNA, the CDR3 is TGTGCCATCAGTGCCGCGGCAGCCAATTCACCCCTCCACTTT. This sequence encodes CAISAAAANSPLHF. The chain recombines TRBV10-3 with TRBJ1-6; D ambiguous. The V gene lost 4 bases and the J gene lost 7 bases, with 11 bases spanning the gap. The CDR3 loop spans 14 amino acids. Germline V lookup: CDR1 ENHRY, CDR2 SYGVKD.

This clonotype is a singleton in its sample. The rearrangement uses TRBV20-1 and TRBJ2-7; 9 bases match TRBD2. The CDR3 extends over 13 amino acids. V was clipped by 6 bases and J by 6 bases; unmatched bases: 9. Germline V gene data show CDR1 as DFQATT and CDR2 as SNEGSKA (reference sequence). CDR3 bases: TGCAGTGCCCAGGGGGGACTAGCAGTCGAGCAGTACTTC. Translated: CSAQGGLAVEQYF.

This clonotype showed up many times. The chain has TRBV7-8 and TRBJ1-2; 9 nucleotides align to TRBD1. Losses at the gene ends were 5 bases for V and 7 bases for J; bases not matched to a gene: 5. Germline V gene lookup returns CDR1 SGHVS and CDR2 FQNEAQ. CDR3 length equals 13 residues. The CDR3 nucleotides read TGTGCCAGCAGCGCGACAGGGGGGATTGGCTACACCTTC. Translated, it gives CASSATGGIGYTF.